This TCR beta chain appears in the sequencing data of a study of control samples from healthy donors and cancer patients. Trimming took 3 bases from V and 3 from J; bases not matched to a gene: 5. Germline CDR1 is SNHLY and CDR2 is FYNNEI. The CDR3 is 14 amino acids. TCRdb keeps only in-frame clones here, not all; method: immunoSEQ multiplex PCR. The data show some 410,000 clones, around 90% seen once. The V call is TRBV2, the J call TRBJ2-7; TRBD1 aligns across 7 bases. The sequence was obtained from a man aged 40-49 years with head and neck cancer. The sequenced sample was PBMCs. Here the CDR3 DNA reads TGTGCCAGCAGTGACCACAGGGGTTTCTACGAGCAGTACTTC. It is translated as CASSDHRGFYEQYF.